This T cell receptor beta chain was captured by sequencing in a study of OX40 agonist ivuxolimab in advanced cancers. Study conclusions and caveats: Antigen targets of the expanded peripheral T cells went undetermined.

CDR1 SGHRS and CDR2 YFSETQ come from the germline V gene. V was pared by 4 bases and J by 5 bases, with 9 bases of the junction left unmatched. CDR3 length: 15 amino acids. Sequenced by immunoSEQ multiplex PCR; TCRdb stores in-frame clones only, minus some. In the table there are 40,000 or so clones, 70% to 90% of which are singletons. Remarks on this clone: The antigen remains undetermined.

The TCR sequence derives from an adult with an advanced solid tumor such as melanoma, head and neck, liver or kidney cancer. This specimen was CD4+ or CD8+ T cells sorted from blood, taken in a trial of the OX40 agonist ivuxolimab. V gene TRBV5-1 combines with J gene TRBJ1-2; TRBD1 matches at 9 bases. The CDR3 bases are TGCGCCAGCAGCCCACTACAGGGGGCCACTTATGGCTACACCTTC. Its protein product is CASSPLQGATYGYTF.